This T cell receptor beta chain was found in a study of CD8+ T cells in alopecia areata. Broader study findings: Persistence in scalp and blood during tofacitinib was observed for many expanded lesional clones. Tofacitinib delivered significant drops in scalp clonality and in expanded CD8+ clones among the top 100. Clonality in lesional scalp, especially alopecia totalis/universalis, exceeded that of normal scalp.

cDNA reverse transcribed from extracted RNA served as the sequencing template. The repertoire was sequenced with immunoSEQ multiplex PCR; TCRdb's copy has only in-frame clones and lacks some. The sample consists of some 170,000 clones, around 58% of them appearing once. The V end lost 2 bases, the J end lost 6 bases, and 8 bases lay between the germline ends. There are 12 residues in the CDR3. Per germline, CDR1 KGHSH and CDR2 LQKENI. As concerns this clone: Its antigen is not identified.

Treatment: oral pan-JAK inhibitor, 5-10 mg twice daily. Researchers gathered lesional scalp punch biopsies and peripheral blood from patients with alopecia areata. The sequence was obtained from a human donor with alopecia areata. The source was CD4+ T cells sorted from blood, collected at week 56, from a patient treated with tofacitinib. This chain joins TRBV18 and TRBJ2-7; D unresolved. The CDR3 coding sequence is TGTGCCAGCTCACCAGATCTTTCCGAGCAGTACTTC. Translation: CASSPDLSEQYF.